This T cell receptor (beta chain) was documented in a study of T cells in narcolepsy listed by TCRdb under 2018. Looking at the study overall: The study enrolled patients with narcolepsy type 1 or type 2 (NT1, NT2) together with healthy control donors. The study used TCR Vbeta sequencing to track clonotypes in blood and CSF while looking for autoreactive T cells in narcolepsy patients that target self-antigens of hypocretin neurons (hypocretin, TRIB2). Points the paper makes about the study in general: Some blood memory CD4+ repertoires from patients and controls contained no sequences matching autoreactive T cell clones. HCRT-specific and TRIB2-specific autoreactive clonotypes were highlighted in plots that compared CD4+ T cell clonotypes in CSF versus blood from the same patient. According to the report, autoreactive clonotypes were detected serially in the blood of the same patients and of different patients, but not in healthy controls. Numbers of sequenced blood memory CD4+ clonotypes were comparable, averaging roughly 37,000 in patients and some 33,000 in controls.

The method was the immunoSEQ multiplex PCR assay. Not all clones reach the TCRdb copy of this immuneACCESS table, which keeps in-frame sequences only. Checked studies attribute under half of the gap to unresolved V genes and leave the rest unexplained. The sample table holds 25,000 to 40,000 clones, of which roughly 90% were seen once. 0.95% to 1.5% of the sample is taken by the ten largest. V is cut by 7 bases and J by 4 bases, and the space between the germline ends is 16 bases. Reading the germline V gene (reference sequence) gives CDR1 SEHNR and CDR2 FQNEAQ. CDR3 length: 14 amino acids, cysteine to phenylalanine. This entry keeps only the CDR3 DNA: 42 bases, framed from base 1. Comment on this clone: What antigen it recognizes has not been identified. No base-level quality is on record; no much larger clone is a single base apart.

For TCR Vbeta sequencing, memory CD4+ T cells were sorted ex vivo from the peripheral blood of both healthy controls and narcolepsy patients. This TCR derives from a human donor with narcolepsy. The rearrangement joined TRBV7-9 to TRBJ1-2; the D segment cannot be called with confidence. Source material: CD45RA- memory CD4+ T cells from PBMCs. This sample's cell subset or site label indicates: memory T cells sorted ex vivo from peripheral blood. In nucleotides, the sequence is TGTGCCAGCAACCCCGGACCAGGAGTCTATGGCTACACCTTC. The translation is CASNPGPGVYGYTF.